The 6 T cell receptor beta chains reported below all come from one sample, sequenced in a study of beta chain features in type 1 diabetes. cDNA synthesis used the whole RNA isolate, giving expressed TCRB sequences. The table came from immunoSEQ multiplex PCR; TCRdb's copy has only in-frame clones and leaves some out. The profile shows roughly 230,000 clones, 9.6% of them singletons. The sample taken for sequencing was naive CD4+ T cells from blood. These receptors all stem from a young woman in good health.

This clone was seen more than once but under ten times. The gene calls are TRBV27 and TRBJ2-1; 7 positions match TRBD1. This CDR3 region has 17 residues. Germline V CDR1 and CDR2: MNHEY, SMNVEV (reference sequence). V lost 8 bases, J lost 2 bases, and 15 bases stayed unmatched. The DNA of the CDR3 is TGTGCCAGCGGGCCGTGGACAGGTCAATGGACCTACAATGAGCAGTTCTTC. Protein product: CASGPWTGQWTYNEQFF.

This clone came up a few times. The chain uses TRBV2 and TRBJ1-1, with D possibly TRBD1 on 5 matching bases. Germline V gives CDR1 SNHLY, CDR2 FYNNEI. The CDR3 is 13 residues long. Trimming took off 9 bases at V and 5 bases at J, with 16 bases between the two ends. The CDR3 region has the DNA TGTGCCAGGAGGAGAAGGGGTATTACTGAAGCTTTCTTT. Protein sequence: CARRRRGITEAFF.

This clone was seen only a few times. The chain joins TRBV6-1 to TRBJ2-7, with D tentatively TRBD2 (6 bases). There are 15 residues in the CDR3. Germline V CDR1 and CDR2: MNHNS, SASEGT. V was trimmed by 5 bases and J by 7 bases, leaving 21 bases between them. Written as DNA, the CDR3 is TGTGCCAGCAGTACCCAACCGGGAGACTTGGGTGAGCAGTACTTC. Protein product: CASSTQPGDLGEQYF.

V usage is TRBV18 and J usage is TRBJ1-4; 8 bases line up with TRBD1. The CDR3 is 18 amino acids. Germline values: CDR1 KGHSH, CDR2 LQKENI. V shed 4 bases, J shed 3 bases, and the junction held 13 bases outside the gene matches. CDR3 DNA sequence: TGTGCCAGCTCACTCACTCGACAGGGGATTAAAGCTAATGAAAAACTGTTTTTT. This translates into CASSLTRQGIKANEKLFF.

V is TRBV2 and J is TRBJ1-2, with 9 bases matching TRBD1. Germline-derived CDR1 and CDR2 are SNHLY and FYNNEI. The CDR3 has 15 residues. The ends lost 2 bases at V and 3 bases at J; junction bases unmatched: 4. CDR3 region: CASSETQGAYYGYTF. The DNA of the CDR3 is TGTGCCAGCAGTGAAACACAGGGGGCATACTATGGCTACACCTTC. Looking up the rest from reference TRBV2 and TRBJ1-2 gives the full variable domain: EPEVTQTPSHQVTQMGQEVILRCVPISNHLYFYWYRQILGQKVEFLVSFYNNEISEKSEIFDDQFSVERPDGSNFTLKIRSTKLEDSAMYFCASSETQGAYYGYTFGSGTRLTVV.

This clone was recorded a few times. Written as DNA, the CDR3 is TGTGCCAGCAGCTTACGGACTAGCTCCTACGAGCAGTACTTC. Translated: CASSLRTSSYEQYF. The chain combines TRBV7-2 with TRBJ2-7; 7 bases agree with TRBD2. V dropped 2 bases and J dropped 0; count of bases not matched to a gene: 1. Germline V gene data show CDR1 as SGHTA and CDR2 as FQGNSA. The CDR3 runs 14 residues.